The clone carrying this TCR beta chain was seen a few times. In the authors' methods: Using reference gene primer amplification, nucleated cell counts were estimated. Profiled with immunoSEQ multiplex PCR; TCRdb holds only in-frame clones, not every one. That table is the source of V, J and clone size, and D and trimming were worked out from the DNA. The data hold about 150,000 clones, with 80% observed a single time. Germline-derived CDR1 and CDR2 are WNHNN and SYGVQD (reference sequence). This CDR3 has 19 amino acids. V gave up 0 bases and J gave up 0 bases, with 18 bases separating them. The entry originates in a study of blood T cell repertoires in COVID-19. Overall study: The United States, Italy and Spain supplied acute and convalescent COVID-19 samples. Sources were T cells, B-cell-depleted T cells, or PBMCs; the material itself was cDNA or gDNA.

The sequenced material came from peripheral blood. This TCR came from a man aged 55 to 70 with acute or convalescent COVID-19. This rearrangement joins TRBV10-1 to TRBJ1-5; D not resolved. Written as DNA, the CDR3 is TGCGCCAGCAGTGAGTCGCCGGGGAGGGTTGGGTATAGCAATCAGCCCCAGCATTTT. Its protein is CASSESPGRVGYSNQPQHF.